The 4 T cell receptor beta chains in this list originate from one sample, sequenced in a study of regulatory T cells in long-lasting Graves disease. Time point noted: newly diagnosed GD, antithyroid drugs for less than 3 months. From PBMCs, RNA was extracted and then used to make the TCR library. Arm-PCR with iRepertoire HTBI primers amplified the CDR3 regions for these TCR beta libraries. MiXCR, run by TCRdb on the multiplex PCR reads, gives a single entry per CDR3 protein. This sample has roughly 500,000 distinct CDR3 sequences, with 13% found just once. These data also formed part of another study, on T cells in Graves' hyperthyroidism and ophthalmopathy.

The sample in question was peripheral blood mononuclear cells (PBMCs), obtained at new diagnosis, from a patient treated with antithyroid drugs. All receptors come from a man younger than 40 with Graves disease.

Turning to this clonotype: A single base separates this from a much larger clone, so it may be a read error. This sequence joins TRBV30 and TRBJ1-1, with D possibly being TRBD1 (5 bases). The CDR3 is 13 amino acids. CDR1 and CDR2 from the germline V gene are GTSNPN and SVGIG (reference sequence). V shed 4 bases and J shed 0 bases, with 9 bases lying between them. The CDR3 loop reads CAWTMGLNTEAFF. Here the CDR3 DNA reads TGTGCCTGGACCATGGGACTGAACACTGAAGCTTTCTTT.

This clonotype has ten or more counts. The rearrangement joins TRBV12-3 or TRBV12-4 to TRBJ2-3; D not resolved. CDR3 length: 14 amino acids. With 6 bases removed from V and 2 bases from J, the gap between germline ends came to 12 bases. CDR3 amino acids: CASSRGPSTDTQYF. The CDR3 DNA follows: TGTGCCAGCAGCCGCGGACCCTCCACAGATACGCAGTATTTT.

V and J are TRBV5-1 and TRBJ2-1; TRBD2 agrees at 10 bases. CDR1 is SGHRS, CDR2 YFSETQ, per germline. The CDR3 totals 14 residues. V gave up 2 bases and J gave up 9 bases; unmatched junction bases: 5. As DNA, the CDR3 is TGCGCCAGCAGCTTAGCTAGCGGGAGCGGTGAGCAGTTCTTC. Residues: CASSLASGSGEQFF.

V is TRBV20-1 and J is TRBJ2-7; D remains unclear. The CDR3 consists of 16 residues. The ends were cut back, 6 bases at V and 0 bases at J, with 21 bases in the middle. Germline V gives CDR1 DFQATT, CDR2 SNEGSKA (reference sequence). The CDR3 here is CSATHGEWTNSYEQYF. CDR3 nucleotide sequence: TGCAGTGCGACCCACGGTGAGTGGACGAACTCCTACGAGCAGTACTTC.